In this sample, the clone carrying this T cell receptor beta chain turned up a few times. These data are taken from a study of blood T cell repertoires in COVID-19. The CDR3 length is 15 residues. V lost 8 bases, J lost 6 bases, and 10 bases stayed unmatched. Germline V lookup: CDR1 MNHEY, CDR2 SVGAGI. Clones were sequenced by immunoSEQ multiplex PCR, and TCRdb holds only the in-frame ones, with some missing. The data show some 41,000 clones, approximately 82% seen once. This chain uses TRBV6-5 with TRBJ1-5; TRBD1 aligns across 10 bases. This TCR was sampled from a woman older than 75 with active or convalescent COVID-19. The sequenced sample was peripheral blood. The CDR3: CASSRGQGVAQPQHF. The CDR3, as DNA: TGTGCCAGCTCCCGAGGACAGGGGGTAGCTCAGCCCCAGCATTTT.